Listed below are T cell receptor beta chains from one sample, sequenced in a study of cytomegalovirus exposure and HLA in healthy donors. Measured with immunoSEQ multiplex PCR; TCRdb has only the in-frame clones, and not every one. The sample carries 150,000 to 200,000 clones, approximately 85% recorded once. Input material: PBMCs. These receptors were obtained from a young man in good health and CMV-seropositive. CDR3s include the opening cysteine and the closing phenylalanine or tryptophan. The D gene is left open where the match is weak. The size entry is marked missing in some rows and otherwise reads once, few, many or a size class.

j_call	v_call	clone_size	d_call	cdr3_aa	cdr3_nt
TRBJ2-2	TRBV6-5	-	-	CASSLFAGELFF	TGTGCCAGCAGTTTGTTCGCCGGGGAGCTGTTTTTT
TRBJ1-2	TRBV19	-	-	CASSIDTIGHTMGWGYTF	TGTGCCAGTAGTATAGATACTATAGGACATACGATGGGGTGGGGCTACACCTTC
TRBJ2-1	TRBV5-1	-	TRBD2	CASSRGGGGYNEQFF	TGCGCCAGCAGCCGGGGGGGAGGTGGTTACAATGAGCAGTTCTTC
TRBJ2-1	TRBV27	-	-	CASSLSYSYNEQFF	TGTGCCAGCAGTTTATCGTACAGTTACAATGAGCAGTTCTTC
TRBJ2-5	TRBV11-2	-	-	CASSASQGQETQYF	TGTGCCAGCAGCGCATCACAGGGCCAAGAGACCCAGTACTTC
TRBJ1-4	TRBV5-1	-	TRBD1	CASSSPGQGMARKLFF	TGCGCCAGCAGCTCGCCGGGACAGGGAATGGCGAGAAAACTGTTTTTT
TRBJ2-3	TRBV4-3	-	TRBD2	CASSQDPRFWGGGTDTQYF	TGCGCCAGCAGCCAAGACCCTCGATTTTGGGGGGGTGGAACAGATACGCAGTATTTT
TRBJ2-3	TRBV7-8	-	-	CASSPVPRGPTDTQYF	TGTGCCAGCAGCCCAGTCCCCCGAGGGCCGACAGATACGCAGTATTTT
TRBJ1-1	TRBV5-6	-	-	CASSLTNSTEAFF	TGTGCCAGCAGCTTAACCAATAGCACTGAAGCTTTCTTT
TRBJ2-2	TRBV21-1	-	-	CASSKGLAGYTGELFF	TGTGCCAGCAGCAAGGGACTAGCGGGGTATACCGGGGAGCTGTTTTTT
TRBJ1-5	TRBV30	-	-	CAWSVVGVRNQPQHF	TGTGCCTGGAGTGTTGTAGGGGTTCGCAATCAGCCCCAGCATTTT
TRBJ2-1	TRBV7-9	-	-	CASSSGSRGHNEQFF	TGTGCCAGCAGCTCCGGGAGTAGAGGTCACAATGAGCAGTTCTTC
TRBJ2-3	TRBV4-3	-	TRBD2	CASSQGFSGGDPVSTDTQYF	TGCGCCAGCAGCCAGGGCTTTAGCGGGGGGGACCCAGTTAGCACAGATACGCAGTATTTT
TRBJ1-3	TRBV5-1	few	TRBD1	CASSFDRAGRNTIYF	TGCGCCAGCAGCTTCGACAGGGCGGGTAGAAACACCATATATTTT
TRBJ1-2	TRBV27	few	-	CASSPVAGEANYGYTF	TGTGCCAGCAGTCCCGTAGCGGGGGAAGCTAACTATGGCTACACCTTC